Listed here is a single T cell receptor beta chain. No antigen is known for it. These data originate in a study of T-cell memory formation after mild COVID-19. Trimming stripped 5 bases from V and 3 bases from J, with 17 bases between. Germline V gives CDR1 SGHTA, CDR2 FQGNSA. This CDR3 contains 15 residues. TCR alpha and TCR beta cDNA libraries carrying sample barcodes and UMIs were produced by 5'RACE using constant-segment primers. MiXCR was run by TCRdb on the 5' RACE reads, yielding one entry per CDR3 protein. Counted here are 450,000 to 650,000 distinct CDR3 sequences, over 15% occurring once; the ten biggest clones make up 12%. General study results and limits: A balance of CD4 and CD8 characterized clones contracting day 15 to 85, whereas later expanders leaned CD4+.

Source material: PBMCs or a T cell subset sorted from them (not recorded which). The receptor was isolated from an adult woman who had mild COVID-19 (a few samples of this study predate the infection). Cell type and time point are not known. The V call is TRBV7-2, the J call TRBJ2-7, with D maybe TRBD2 (7 bases). CDR3 nucleotides: TGTGCCAGCAGCATAAAGGGGGGGGACTACTACGAGCAGTACTTC. Protein product: CASSIKGGDYYEQYF.